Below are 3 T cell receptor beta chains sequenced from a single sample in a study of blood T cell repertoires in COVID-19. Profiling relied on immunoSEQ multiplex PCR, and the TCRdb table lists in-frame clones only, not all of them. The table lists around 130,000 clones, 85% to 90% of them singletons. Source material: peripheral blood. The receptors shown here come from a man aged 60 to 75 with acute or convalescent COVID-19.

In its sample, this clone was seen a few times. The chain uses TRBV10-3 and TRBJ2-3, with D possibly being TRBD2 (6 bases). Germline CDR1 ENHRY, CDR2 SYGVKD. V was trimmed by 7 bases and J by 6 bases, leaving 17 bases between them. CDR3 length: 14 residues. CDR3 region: CAIKVAARPDTQYF. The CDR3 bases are TGTGCCATCAAGGTAGCGGCCAGACCGGATACGCAGTATTTT.

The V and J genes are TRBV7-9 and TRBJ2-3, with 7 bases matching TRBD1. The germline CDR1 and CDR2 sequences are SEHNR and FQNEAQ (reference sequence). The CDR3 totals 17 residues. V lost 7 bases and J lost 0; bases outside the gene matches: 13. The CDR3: CASNSNRGLTSTDTQYF. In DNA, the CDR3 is TGTGCCAGCAACTCGAACAGGGGCCTTACTAGCACAGATACGCAGTATTTT.

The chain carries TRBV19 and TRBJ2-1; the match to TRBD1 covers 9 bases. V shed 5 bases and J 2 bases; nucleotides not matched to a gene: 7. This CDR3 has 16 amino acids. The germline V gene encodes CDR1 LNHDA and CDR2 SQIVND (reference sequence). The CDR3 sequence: CASSPPTGGTYNEQFF. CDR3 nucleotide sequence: TGTGCCAGTAGTCCGCCTACAGGGGGCACCTACAATGAGCAGTTCTTC. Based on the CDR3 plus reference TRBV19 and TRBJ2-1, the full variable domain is DGGITQSPKYLFRKEGQNVTLSCEQNLNHDAMYWYRQDPGQGLRLIYYSQIVNDFQKGDIAEGYSVSREKKESFPLTVTSAQKNPTAFYLCASSPPTGGTYNEQFFGPGTRLTVL.